This TCR beta chain was found in a study of blood T cells in healthy people across ages. Donation came from healthy Caucasian individuals in Russia who were aged 6 to 90. The amount of total RNA extracted per sample was at least 5.5 micrograms. Findings and caveats of the study: Relative to aged donors, long-lived donors carried more naive CD4+ cells and displayed higher diversity.

CDR1 LGHNA and CDR2 YSLEER come from the germline V gene. The germline V and J ends were trimmed by 2 bases and 0 bases, with 20 bases remaining between them. The CDR3 length is 19 residues. Combining a sample-barcoded 5' primer with a J-beta primer mix, a second PCR ran for roughly 7 to 12 cycles. TCRdb re-derived calls from the 5' RACE reads in MiXCR, one entry per CDR3 protein. The sample holds 580,000 or so distinct CDR3 sequences, more than 45% seen once. For this clonotype: Antigen unknown.

The sequence came from an elderly man in good health. The gene calls are TRBV4-3 and TRBJ1-3, with a possible D match to TRBD1 (5 bases). Sequenced sample: blood. The CDR3 DNA is TGCGCCAGCAGCCAACAACCCAATCTAGACAGCCTCTCTGGAAACACCATATATTTT. Amino acid sequence: CASSQQPNLDSLSGNTIYF.